These 26 T cell receptor beta chains share one sample of origin, sequenced in a study of CD8 T cells in ankylosing spondylitis. General study points: Seven to nine highly homologous variants formed a TCR beta motif that appeared characteristic of ankylosing spondylitis blood.

What these receptors recognize is not known. TCRdb re-called the 5' RACE reads through MiXCR, storing one row per CDR3 protein. The sample yields about 700,000 distinct CDR3 sequences, around 20% seen once. Specimen: blood, either unsorted or a sorted T cell fraction (not recorded which). These receptors came from a male donor with ankylosing spondylitis.

The V gene is TRBV5-6, the J gene TRBJ1-6; unclear D gene. V lost 0 bases to trimming and J lost 8 bases, with 9 bases between them. Germline CDR1 SGHDT, CDR2 YYEEEE. The CDR3 runs to 14 residues. The CDR3 bases are TGTGCCAGCAGCTTGGTGGGGAGTCATTCACCCCTCCACTTT. This codes for CASSLVGSHSPLHF.

The chain combines TRBV29-1 with TRBJ1-1; no definite D call. The CDR3 runs to 12 residues. V dropped 4 bases and J dropped 3 bases, with 9 bases sitting between them. CDR1 and CDR2 (germline): SQVTM, ANQGSEA. The CDR3 reads CSVGTQYTEAFF. DNA of the CDR3: TGCAGCGTTGGGACGCAGTACACTGAAGCTTTCTTT.

This clonotype was seen only a few times. The rearrangement joins TRBV29-1 to TRBJ2-7, with 13 bases fitting TRBD2. Germline CDR1 SQVTM, CDR2 ANQGSEA. The junction had 10 bases not matched to a gene; V was cut back by 4 bases and J by 4 bases. This CDR3 comprises 16 residues. The CDR3 coding sequence is TGCAGCGTTGCACTAGCGGGAGGGCCGGAAGCTTACGAGCAGTACTTC. This sequence encodes CSVALAGGPEAYEQYF.

This clonotype was counted only a few times. The chain is built from TRBV15 and TRBJ2-2, with TRBD1 matching 8 bases. Unmatched junction bases numbered 8, after V lost 1 base and J lost 4 bases. The CDR3 totals 17 residues. Per germline, CDR1 LNHNV and CDR2 YYDKDF (reference sequence). CDR3 in amino acids: CATSRGTGGSGTGELFF. CDR3 in DNA: TGTGCCACCAGCAGAGGCACAGGGGGGTCTGGCACCGGGGAGCTGTTTTTT.

The table lists this clonotype with a few counts. The J gene is TRBJ2-2, the V gene TRBV29-1; D possibly corresponds to TRBD1 (5 bases). Germline V gene data show CDR1 as SQVTM and CDR2 as ANQGSEA. The length of the CDR3 is 14 residues. Deletions cut 7 bases from V and 1 base from J, with 13 bases between. The CDR3 bases are TGCAGCGCCCTGGCTCAGGGGAACACCGGGGAGCTGTTTTTT. Encoded protein: CSALAQGNTGELFF.

The CDR3 DNA is TGTGCCACCAGTGATTTGCCCCGCCGCGGCAGGGGGCCAGAAAACACCGGGGAGCTGTTTTTT. It encodes CATSDLPRRGRGPENTGELFF. The rearrangement uses TRBV24-1 and TRBJ2-2; 8 nucleotides align to TRBD1. This CDR3 has 21 residues. Trimming removed 0 bases from V and 2 bases from J; junction bases left unmatched: 16. Germline CDR1 KGHDR, CDR2 SFDVKD.

This chain joins TRBV20-1 and TRBJ2-2; D possibly corresponds to TRBD2 (6 bases). This CDR3 has 14 amino acids. The ends were cut back, 2 bases at V and 2 bases at J, with 9 bases in the middle. CDR1 DFQATT and CDR2 SNEGSKA come from the germline V gene (reference sequence). DNA of the CDR3: TGCAGTGCTAGATCCGGGACTAACACCGGGGAGCTGTTTTTT. This sequence encodes CSARSGTNTGELFF.

This clonotype was detected a few times. V and J are TRBV11-2 and TRBJ1-1; no definite D call. Trimming removed 3 bases at V and 7 bases at J, with 15 bases between. Germline V gives CDR1 SGHAT, CDR2 FQNNGV. CDR3 size: 14 residues. The CDR3 spells CASSFGGGRGEAFF. CDR3 nucleotides: TGTGCCAGCAGCTTCGGAGGTGGGCGTGGTGAAGCTTTCTTT.

This clonotype was seen more than once but under ten times. The chain joins TRBV28 to TRBJ2-1; 8 bases line up with TRBD2. The CDR3 spans 16 residues. Trimming took 10 bases from V and 6 from J; bases not matched to a gene: 17. CDR1 is MDHEN and CDR2 is SYDVKM in the germline V gene. CDR3 DNA sequence: TGTGCCACCGCGGTGAGAAGCGGGAGCGTGGGCAATGAGCAGTTCTTC. Its protein is CATAVRSGSVGNEQFF. The full variable domain, completed using reference TRBV28 and TRBJ2-1, is DVKVTQSSRYLVKRTGEKVFLECVQDMDHENMFWYRQDPGLGLRLIYFSYDVKMKEKGDIPEGYSVSREKKERFSLILESASTNQTSMYLCATAVRSGSVGNEQFFGPGTRLTVL.

This chain connects TRBV18 to TRBJ2-7, with TRBD1 matching over 8 bases. Trimming at V came to 4 bases and at J to 5 bases, leaving 4 bases not matched to a gene. CDR1 and CDR2 from the germline V gene are KGHSH and LQKENI. The CDR3 totals 13 residues. CDR3 region: CASSRTGSNEQYF. The DNA for the CDR3 is TGTGCCAGCTCACGGACAGGGAGTAACGAGCAGTACTTC. Full variable domain (outside the CDR3, taken from reference TRBV18 and TRBJ2-7): NAGVMQNPRHLVRRRGQEARLRCSPMKGHSHVYWYRQLPEEGLKFMVYLQKENIIDESGMPKERFSAEFPKEGPSILRIQQVVRGDSAAYFCASSRTGSNEQYFGPGTRLTVT.

There are a few counts of this clonotype. This chain joins TRBV4-1 and TRBJ1-4; D is uncertain. Trimming cost V 0 bases and J 4 bases, with 15 bases left between them. CDR3 length: 17 residues. The V gene's germline CDR1 is MGHRA and CDR2 YSYEKL. The CDR3 region has the DNA TGCGCCAGCAGCCAAGATGGTACAAGGGCCGGTAATGAAAAACTGTTTTTT. Its translation is CASSQDGTRAGNEKLFF.

The CDR3 is CASSLNVDGYTF. CDR3 in DNA: TGTGCCAGCAGCTTGAATGTGGATGGCTACACCTTC. The chain employs TRBV7-9 and TRBJ1-2; D remains unclear. This CDR3 contains 12 residues. V was shortened by 3 bases and J by 6 bases, with 8 bases between the two germline ends. CDR1 is SEHNR and CDR2 is FQNEAQ in the germline V gene (reference sequence).

The chain uses TRBV18 and TRBJ2-7; D gene unclear. This CDR3 has 13 residues. Trimming left V 6 bases short and J 2 bases short, with 11 bases between. Germline V CDR1 and CDR2: KGHSH, LQKENI. DNA of the CDR3: TGTGCCAGCTCCCCTACCTCTACCTACGAGCAGTACTTC. Encoded protein: CASSPTSTYEQYF.

This clonotype was seen a few times. The chain joins TRBV7-9 to TRBJ2-7; no firm D call. The CDR3 length is 14 residues. Per the germline V gene, CDR1 is SEHNR and CDR2 is FQNEAQ (reference sequence). Trimming stripped 5 bases from V and 1 base from J, with 12 bases between. CDR3 sequence reads: CASSLRKDSYEQYF. In DNA form, the CDR3 reads TGTGCCAGCAGCCTAAGAAAGGATTCCTACGAGCAGTACTTC.

In its sample, this clonotype was seen a few times. The gene calls are TRBV15 and TRBJ2-1; D may be TRBD2 (5 bases). Germline CDR1 is LNHNV and CDR2 is YYDKDF (reference sequence). The CDR3 runs to 13 residues. V was clipped by 1 base and J by 15 bases, with 16 bases between them. The DNA for the CDR3 is TGTGCCACCAGCAGAGTGGGAACAGCCGAGGGGTTCTTC. Its translation is CATSRVGTAEGFF.

The V call is TRBV6-6, the J call TRBJ1-4, with a tentative D call TRBD1 (5 bases). Per germline, CDR1 MNHNY and CDR2 SVGAGI (reference sequence). The CDR3 is 12 residues long. Trimming removed 7 bases from V and 8 bases from J, with 11 bases in between. CDR3: CASTRDSEKLFF. The CDR3 bases are TGTGCCAGCACGCGAGACAGCGAAAAACTGTTTTTT.

The V and J genes are TRBV18 and TRBJ2-7; the D gene is possibly TRBD2 (5 bases). Germline V gene data show CDR1 as KGHSH and CDR2 as LQKENI. V was clipped by 2 bases and J by 6 bases, with 14 bases between them. This CDR3 is 14 amino acids long. CDR3 amino acids: CASSPGGKDSEQYF. CDR3 sequence (DNA): TGTGCCAGCTCACCAGGAGGCAAAGACTCCGAGCAGTACTTC.

The chain carries TRBV20-1 and TRBJ2-3, with 7 bases that match TRBD2. The CDR3 runs to 15 residues. Germline trimming cut 0 bases from V and 3 bases from J; bases unmatched to any gene: 6. CDR1 is DFQATT and CDR2 is SNEGSKA in the germline V gene (reference sequence). As DNA, the CDR3 is TGCAGTGCTAGAGATTGGCGGGAGCTGACAGATACGCAGTATTTT. This translates into CSARDWRELTDTQYF.

The V call is TRBV24-1, the J call TRBJ2-1; TRBD2 aligns across 7 bases. The CDR3 consists of 15 residues. V shed 5 bases and J 4 bases; nucleotides not matched to a gene: 7. The germline CDR1 and CDR2 sequences are KGHDR and SFDVKD. The CDR3 reads CATSGQTSLYNEQFF. CDR3 sequence (DNA): TGTGCCACCAGTGGACAGACTAGCCTTTACAATGAGCAGTTCTTC.

The gene calls are TRBV20-1 and TRBJ1-1; D ambiguous. CDR1 is DFQATT, CDR2 SNEGSKA, per germline (reference sequence). The CDR3 contains 18 residues. V lost 6 bases to trimming and J lost 3 bases, with 29 bases between them. Here the CDR3 DNA reads TGCAGTGCGCCGGGGATTTACAGCGCGGTGGTCGGGGACACTGAAGCTTTCTTT. Encoded protein: CSAPGIYSAVVGDTEAFF.

In this sample, this clonotype turned up a few times. V is TRBV7-9 and J is TRBJ2-7, with D maybe TRBD2 (5 bases). V was trimmed by 4 bases and J by 7 bases, leaving 23 bases between them. The CDR3 is 16 amino acids. CDR1 and CDR2 (germline): SEHNR, FQNEAQ (reference sequence). CDR3 region: CASSSPGFPPRGEQYF. For the CDR3, the DNA is TGTGCCAGCAGCTCCCCTGGTTTTCCTCCTCGCGGGGAGCAGTACTTC.

In its sample, this clonotype was seen a few times. The chain employs TRBV11-2 and TRBJ2-7; 12 nucleotides agree with TRBD2. This CDR3 region has 15 residues. Trimming cost V 5 bases and J 6 bases; bases outside gene matches: 8. From germline, CDR1 is SGHAT and CDR2 FQNNGV. CDR3 loop: CASSAKTSGSSEQYF. The DNA of the CDR3 is TGTGCCAGCAGCGCGAAGACTAGCGGGAGTAGCGAGCAGTACTTC.

The V gene is TRBV10-1, the J gene TRBJ1-5; TRBD1 might be the D (5 bases). V was shortened by 3 bases and J by 9 bases, with 12 bases between the two germline ends. In germline, CDR1 is WNHNN, CDR2 SYGVQD (reference sequence). The length of the CDR3 is 13 residues. The DNA of the CDR3 is TGCGCCAGCAGTGAACAGGTTGAGGGGCCCCAGCATTTT. This encodes CASSEQVEGPQHF.

J is TRBJ2-2 and V is TRBV5-1, with 9 positions matching TRBD1. CDR1 SGHRS and CDR2 YFSETQ come from the germline V gene. V lost 3 bases to trimming and J lost 1 base; unmatched junction nucleotides: 7. This CDR3 spans 17 amino acids. The CDR3 bases are TGCGCCAGCAGCTCCCTACCGGGACAGGGGAACACCGGGGAGCTGTTTTTT. This sequence encodes CASSSLPGQGNTGELFF.

The chain uses TRBV10-3 and TRBJ2-7; 8 bases agree with TRBD2. CDR3 length equals 14 residues. Per the germline V gene, CDR1 is ENHRY and CDR2 is SYGVKD. V lost 2 bases, J lost 3 bases, and 3 bases stayed unmatched. As DNA, the CDR3 is TGTGCCATCAGTGAGAGCGGGAGCGTCTACGAGCAGTACTTC. It encodes CAISESGSVYEQYF.

V is TRBV10-3 and J is TRBJ2-4; D is uncertain. The germline V gene has CDR1 ENHRY and CDR2 SYGVKD. CDR3 length: 13 residues. Trimming stripped 0 bases from V and 16 bases from J, with 16 bases between. The CDR3 DNA sequence: TGTGCCATCAGTGAGTCGATTGATCCACCGACTTACTTC. Translation gives CAISESIDPPTYF.